Listed below are T cell receptor beta chains from one sample, sequenced in a study of blood T cells in healthy people across ages. TCRdb fed the 5' RACE reads into MiXCR, producing one record per CDR3 protein. The top ten hold about 3% of the sample, which has more than 650,000 distinct CDR3 sequences, about 26% seen once. This same sample was also taken into another study, of T cells of mothers and their children.

Source material: blood. All receptors derive from a boy aged 5-17 years in good health. The CDR3 runs from the conserved cysteine through the conserved F or W. The order of the fields is J gene, D gene, V gene, clone size, CDR3 DNA, CDR3 protein. The D gene is left open where the match is weak. Size is stated for part of the rows, as once, few or many counts, or as a class when the clone is expanded.

TRBJ1-4	NA	TRBV20-1	few	TGCAGTGCTCCCGGGAAGCAGATCCCCCGGGAAAAACTGTTTTTT	CSAPGKQIPREKLFF
TRBJ2-7	NA	TRBV7-6	few	TGTGCCAGCAGCTTAGCGCATGGCGACAGCGCGTACGAGCAGTACTTC	CASSLAHGDSAYEQYF
TRBJ1-2	NA	TRBV7-9	NA	TGTGCCAGCAGCACCCGGGCAGGGGCCTATGGCTACACCTTC	CASSTRAGAYGYTF
TRBJ2-1	TRBD2	TRBV28	few	TGCGCCAGCGGCCTAGCGGACAATGAGCAGTTCTTC	CASGLADNEQFF
TRBJ2-1	NA	TRBV7-9	NA	TGTGCCAGCAGCCCGGCGTCCTACAATGAGCAGTTCTTC	CASSPASYNEQFF
TRBJ2-7	NA	TRBV6-1	few	TGTGCCAGCAGTGAAGTAGGCTTTTACGAGCAGTACTTC	CASSEVGFYEQYF
TRBJ2-3	TRBD2	TRBV9	few	TGTGCCAGCAGCGCGACCGGCGGGGGAGGCACAGATACGCAGTATTTT	CASSATGGGGTDTQYF
TRBJ2-1	TRBD1	TRBV5-1	few	TGCGCCAGCAGCTTCACAGGGGCCCCTTACAATGAGCAGTTCTTC	CASSFTGAPYNEQFF
TRBJ2-2	TRBD2	TRBV20-1	many	TGCAGTGCTAGAGCGGGGGGGAACACCGGGGAGCTGTTTTTT	CSARAGGNTGELFF
TRBJ1-2	NA	TRBV6-6	many	TGTGCCAGCAGTCTGCAGGAGGGGAACTATGGCTACACCTTC	CASSLQEGNYGYTF
TRBJ2-3	NA	TRBV12-3/TRBV12-4	few	TGTGCCAGCAGTTCTCGGGTAGATACGCAGTATTTT	CASSSRVDTQYF
TRBJ2-1	NA	TRBV5-1	many	TGCGCCAGCAGCTTGGGCCCCTCCTACAATGAGCAGTTCTTC	CASSLGPSYNEQFF
TRBJ2-4	NA	TRBV5-6	NA	TGTGCCAGCAGCTTCGCTACCAAAAACATTCAGTACTTC	CASSFATKNIQYF
TRBJ2-3	NA	TRBV30	few	TGTGCCTGCCCGGCGGTGCGGGAAGCCACAGATACGCAGTATTTT	CACPAVREATDTQYF
TRBJ2-7	NA	TRBV6-6	NA	TGTGCCAGCAGTTACGTCCCTCCCGAGCAGTACTTC	CASSYVPPEQYF
TRBJ1-6	NA	TRBV20-1	few	TGCAGTGCTAGAGATCTGGTGCAGGGTTATAATTCACCCCTCCACTTT	CSARDLVQGYNSPLHF
TRBJ1-1	TRBD1	TRBV5-1	NA	TGCGCCAGCAGCCCTTATATCCGGACAGGGTCGCTGGATGGGAACACTGAAGCTTTCTTT	CASSPYIRTGSLDGNTEAFF